Listed here are 15 T cell receptor beta chains from one sample, sequenced in a study of blood T cell repertoires in COVID-19. Using immunoSEQ multiplex PCR, the repertoire was profiled, and TCRdb retains in-frame clones only, with some absent. The data hold approximately 300,000 clones, with 89% observed a single time. Sequencing input: PBMCs or T cells enriched from blood (not recorded which). These receptors all come from a man aged 55-75 years who had recovered from COVID-19.

J is TRBJ1-5 and V is TRBV6-5, with D maybe TRBD1 (5 bases). Germline V gene sequence: CDR1 MNHEY, CDR2 SVGAGI. This CDR3 is 14 amino acids long. Trimming shortened V by 6 bases and J by 7 bases, and 16 bases separated the two germline ends. CDR3 protein: CASRSSGVGQPQHF. Written as DNA, the CDR3 is TGTGCCAGCAGATCATCGGGGGTTGGGCAGCCCCAGCATTTT.

This sequence joins TRBV18 and TRBJ2-5; D gene unclear. This CDR3 has 14 residues. V was shortened by 0 bases and J by 5 bases, with 10 bases between the two germline ends. CDR1 and CDR2 (germline): KGHSH, LQKENI. Written as DNA, the CDR3 is TGTGCCAGCTCACCACCGAGCCAAATTGAGACCCAGTACTTC. Translation: CASSPPSQIETQYF.

V gene TRBV6-5 combines with J gene TRBJ2-5; 7 nucleotides line up with TRBD1. Germline-derived CDR1 and CDR2 are MNHEY and SVGAGI. The V gene end was trimmed by 5 bases and the J gene end by 5 bases; junction bases not matched to a gene: 11. The CDR3 totals 15 residues. CDR3 in DNA: TGTGCCAGCAGTAACCGGGACAGAGGATCGGAGACCCAGTACTTC. It encodes CASSNRDRGSETQYF.

This chain links TRBV7-9 with TRBJ1-5; the match to TRBD1 covers 7 bases. This CDR3 is 15 amino acids long. The junction had 6 bases not matched to a gene; V was cut back by 7 bases and J by 0 bases. The germline CDR1 and CDR2 sequences are SEHNR and FQNEAQ (reference sequence). The CDR3 region has the DNA TGTGCCAGCATGTTGGGGACAGCTAGCAATCAGCCCCAGCATTTT. Its translation is CASMLGTASNQPQHF.

The chain has TRBV18 and TRBJ1-1; 7 nucleotides agree with TRBD1. Losses at the gene ends were 4 bases for V and 0 bases for J; bases not matched to a gene: 17. This CDR3 is 19 amino acids long. The germline gives CDR1 KGHSH, CDR2 LQKENI. CDR3 in DNA: TGTGCCAGCTCACGGACCTCGCGGACAGGCTCCAAAATGAACACTGAAGCTTTCTTT. It is translated as CASSRTSRTGSKMNTEAFF.

The V gene is TRBV10-3, the J gene TRBJ1-6, with D uncertain. CDR1 is ENHRY and CDR2 is SYGVKD in the germline V gene. The CDR3 extends over 16 amino acids. V shed 4 bases and J shed 7 bases, with 17 bases lying between them. The CDR3 sequence: CAISAEGGPQNSPLHF. The CDR3 bases are TGTGCCATCAGTGCCGAGGGTGGACCTCAGAATTCACCCCTCCACTTT.

This clone was seen once. The chain carries TRBV2 and TRBJ2-7, with a tentative D call TRBD2 (6 bases). This CDR3 has 15 amino acids. Trimming stripped 7 bases from V and 5 bases from J, with 21 bases between. The V gene's germline CDR1 is SNHLY and CDR2 FYNNEI. The CDR3 sequence is CASNIAAGTYDEQYF. The CDR3 DNA reads TGTGCCAGCAATATTGCGGCGGGGACGTACGACGAGCAGTACTTC.

V usage is TRBV9 and J usage is TRBJ2-1; 8 bases agree with TRBD2. Germline V lookup: CDR1 SGDLS, CDR2 YYNGEE. The CDR3 loop spans 16 amino acids. V shed 3 bases, J shed 7 bases, and the junction held 12 bases outside the gene matches. CDR3 protein: CASSAVAGRLVNEQFF. The CDR3 DNA sequence: TGTGCCAGCAGCGCCGTAGCGGGAAGGTTAGTAAATGAGCAGTTCTTC.

V gene TRBV5-3 combines with J gene TRBJ1-6, with D possibly being TRBD1 (6 bases). TRBV5-3 is identified as an open reading frame with a role that is uncertain. The CDR3 contains 18 residues. Trimming removed 0 bases from V and 5 bases from J, with 18 bases in between. CDR3 region: CARSLAGVRRSHNSPLHF. As DNA, the CDR3 is TGTGCCAGAAGCTTGGCAGGGGTTCGGCGGAGCCATAATTCACCCCTCCACTTT.

V is TRBV28 and J is TRBJ1-3; 9 bases fit TRBD1. CDR1 and CDR2 from the germline V gene are MDHEN and SYDVKM. This CDR3 region has 14 residues. Germline trimming cut 6 bases from V and 8 bases from J; bases unmatched to any gene: 8. The CDR3 reads CASRTPGQGYTIYF. CDR3 bases: TGTGCCAGCAGAACTCCGGGACAGGGATACACCATATATTTT.

This chain joins TRBV24-1 and TRBJ2-1, with a weak D call TRBD2 (6 bases). Trimming shortened V by 4 bases and J by 9 bases, and 15 bases separated the two germline ends. Germline V gene data show CDR1 as KGHDR and CDR2 as SFDVKD. CDR3 length equals 14 residues. DNA for the CDR3: TGTGCCACCAGTGACACCATCAGCGGGCCTGAGCAGTTCTTC. This sequence encodes CATSDTISGPEQFF.

The genes are TRBV7-3 and TRBJ2-3; D is possibly TRBD1 (5 bases). Germline values: CDR1 SGHTA, CDR2 FQGTGA. The V and J ends lost 2 bases and 10 bases respectively, with 13 bases between them. CDR3 length equals 13 residues. CDR3 DNA: TGTGCCAGCAGCTTATCCCGACAGCCCCCGCAGTATTTT. This encodes CASSLSRQPPQYF.

The V gene is TRBV19, the J gene TRBJ2-2; D is possibly TRBD2 (6 bases). V was trimmed by 7 bases and J by 7 bases, leaving 16 bases between them. Germline V gene sequence: CDR1 LNHDA, CDR2 SQIVND (reference sequence). This CDR3 contains 14 residues. As DNA, the CDR3 is TGTGCCAGTATTGGGTGGGAGGATGACGGGGAGCTGTTTTTT. As protein: CASIGWEDDGELFF.

This chain uses TRBV18 with TRBJ2-7, with no clear D. This CDR3 contains 14 residues. Germline-derived CDR1 and CDR2 are KGHSH and LQKENI. V was cut by 1 base and J by 5 bases, with 12 bases left in between. Written as DNA, the CDR3 is TGTGCCAGCTCACCACATGGCGGATTTGACGAGCAGTACTTC. Protein product: CASSPHGGFDEQYF.

The rearrangement links TRBV7-9 to TRBJ1-2; possible D gene TRBD1, 6 bases. Per the germline V gene, CDR1 is SEHNR and CDR2 is FQNEAQ (reference sequence). The V end was cut by 6 bases, the J end by 6 bases, with 14 bases between. The CDR3 spans 13 residues. CDR3 residues: CASSVGQSHGYTF. CDR3 bases: TGTGCCAGCAGTGTCGGACAGTCACATGGCTACACCTTC.